What follows is one TCR beta chain and its context. Its antigen is not identified. V was cut by 0 bases and J by 4 bases, with 16 bases left in between. The CDR3 is made up of 16 amino acids. Germline-derived CDR1 and CDR2 are SEHNR and FQNEAQ (reference sequence). PBMCs, at least 7 million per sample, were isolated. For the second PCR, which ran for about 6 to 12 cycles, a sample-barcoded 5' primer and a J-beta primer mix were used. Every cDNA molecule bore a tag from a template-switch adaptor containing 12 random nucleotides. TCRdb recomputed calls from the 5' RACE reads with MiXCR, one row per CDR3 protein. The sample records 600,000 to 800,000 distinct CDR3 sequences, 20% to 25% being singletons. The data were taken from a study of blood T cells in healthy people across ages. Study conclusions and caveats: A strong correlation was seen between TCR beta diversity and naive T cell percentage.

The sequenced sample consisted of blood. This TCR came from an older man in good health. The chain is built from TRBV7-9 and TRBJ2-7; either TRBD1 or TRBD2 may supply D (5 bases each). The CDR3 DNA follows: TGTGCCAGCAGCTTAGCTTCCGGGGCTGACTATTACGAGCAGTACTTC. Amino acids: CASSLASGADYYEQYF.